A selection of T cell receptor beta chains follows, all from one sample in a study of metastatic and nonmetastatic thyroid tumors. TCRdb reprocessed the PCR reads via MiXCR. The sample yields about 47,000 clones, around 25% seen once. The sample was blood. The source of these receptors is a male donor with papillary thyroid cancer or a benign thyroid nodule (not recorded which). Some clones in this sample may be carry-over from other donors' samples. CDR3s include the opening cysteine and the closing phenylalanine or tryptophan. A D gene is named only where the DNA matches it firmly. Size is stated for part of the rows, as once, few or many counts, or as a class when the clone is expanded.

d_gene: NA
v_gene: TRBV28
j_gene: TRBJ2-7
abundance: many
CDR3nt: TGTGCCAGCAGTTTGGCAACTAGCTCCTACGAGCAGTACTTC
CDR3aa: CASSLATSSYEQYF

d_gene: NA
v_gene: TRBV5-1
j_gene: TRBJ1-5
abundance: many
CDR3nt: TGCGCCAGCAGTTGGGGAGGGGGTATCCAGCCCCAGCATTTT
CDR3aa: CASSWGGGIQPQHF

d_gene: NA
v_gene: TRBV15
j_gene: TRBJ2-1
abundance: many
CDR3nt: TGTGCCACCAAAGACAGTTACAATGAGCAGTTCTTC
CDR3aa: CATKDSYNEQFF

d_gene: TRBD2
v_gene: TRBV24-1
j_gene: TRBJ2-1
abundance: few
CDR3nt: TGTGCCACCGGGGAGGGAGGGCTCTACTCCTACAATGAGCAGTTCTTC
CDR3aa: CATGEGGLYSYNEQFF

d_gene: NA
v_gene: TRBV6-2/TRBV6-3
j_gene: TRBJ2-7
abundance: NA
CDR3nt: TGTGCCAGCAGTTACTCTGCAGGGCCATACGAGCAGTACTTC
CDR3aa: CASSYSAGPYEQYF

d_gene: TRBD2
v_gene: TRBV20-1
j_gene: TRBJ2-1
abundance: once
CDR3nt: TGCAGTTCCCGTGGGACTAGCGTGAGGGCCAAGAATGAGCAGTTCTTC
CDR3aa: CSSRGTSVRAKNEQFF

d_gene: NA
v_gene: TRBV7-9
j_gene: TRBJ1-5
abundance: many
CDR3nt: TGTGCCAGCAGCCTTGACAATCAGCCCCAGCATTTT
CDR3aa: CASSLDNQPQHF

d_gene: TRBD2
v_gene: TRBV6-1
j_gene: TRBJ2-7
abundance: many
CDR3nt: TGTGCCACCGGGAGCGGGAGAGAGCAGTACTTC
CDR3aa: CATGSGREQYF

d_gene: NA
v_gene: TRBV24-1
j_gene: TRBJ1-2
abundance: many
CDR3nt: TGTGCCACCAGTGCCTCTAACTATGGCTACACCTTC
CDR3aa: CATSASNYGYTF

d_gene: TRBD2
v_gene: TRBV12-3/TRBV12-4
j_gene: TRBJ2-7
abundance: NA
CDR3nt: TGTGCCAGCAGTTACGCGGGAGTTTCCTACGAGCAGTACTTC
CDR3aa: CASSYAGVSYEQYF

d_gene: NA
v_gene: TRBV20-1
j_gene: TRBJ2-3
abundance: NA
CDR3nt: TGCAGTGCCAGACTCTCTAGCACAGATACGCAGTATTTT
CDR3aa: CSARLSSTDTQYF

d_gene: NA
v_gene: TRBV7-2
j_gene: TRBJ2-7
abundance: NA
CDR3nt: TGTGCCAGCAGCCTAGGGGCTAGCGCCTACGAGCAGTACTTC
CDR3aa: CASSLGASAYEQYF

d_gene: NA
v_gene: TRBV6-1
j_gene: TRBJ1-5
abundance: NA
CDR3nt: TGTGCCAGCATCCAACGGGGGGGCGGCAATCAGCCCCAGCATTTT
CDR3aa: CASIQRGGGNQPQHF

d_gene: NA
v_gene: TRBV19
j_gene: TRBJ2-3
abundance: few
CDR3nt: TGTGCCAGTAGTGACAGAGGGTGGGATACGCAGTATTTT
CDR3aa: CASSDRGWDTQYF

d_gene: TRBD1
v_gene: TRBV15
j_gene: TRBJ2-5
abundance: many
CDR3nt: TGTGCCACCACCCAAGGGGGCAGGGTCAGGGAGACCCAGTACTTC
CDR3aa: CATTQGGRVRETQYF

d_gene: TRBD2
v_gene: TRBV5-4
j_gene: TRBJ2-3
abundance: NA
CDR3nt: TGTGCCAGCAGCTTAGGGCTAGCGGATGATACGCAGTATTTT
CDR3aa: CASSLGLADDTQYF

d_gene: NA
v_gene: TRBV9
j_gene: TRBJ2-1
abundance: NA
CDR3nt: TGTGCCAGCAGCCCAGGGAGGGGGCCCTACAATGAGCAGTTCTTC
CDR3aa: CASSPGRGPYNEQFF

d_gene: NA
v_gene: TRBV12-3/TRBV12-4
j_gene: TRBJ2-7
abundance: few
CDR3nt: TGTGCCAGCAGTTTAAGTCAGGGAGGCAACGAGCAGTACTTC
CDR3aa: CASSLSQGGNEQYF

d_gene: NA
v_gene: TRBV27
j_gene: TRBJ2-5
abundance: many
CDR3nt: TGTGCCAGCAGTCACCATGTGGAGACCCAGTACTTC
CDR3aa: CASSHHVETQYF

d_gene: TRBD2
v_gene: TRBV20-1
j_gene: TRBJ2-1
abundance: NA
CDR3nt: TGCAGTGCTAGAGATAGCGGAGCGGGAGTTCATGAGCAGTTCTTC
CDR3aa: CSARDSGAGVHEQFF

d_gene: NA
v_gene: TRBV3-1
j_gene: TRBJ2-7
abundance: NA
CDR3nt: TGTGCCAGCAGCCAAGCCCTTGCCTACGAGCAGTACTTC
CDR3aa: CASSQALAYEQYF

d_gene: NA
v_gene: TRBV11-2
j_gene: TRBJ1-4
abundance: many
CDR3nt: TGTGCCAGCAGCTTAACTGACACCTCCGAAAAACTGTTTTTT
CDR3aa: CASSLTDTSEKLFF

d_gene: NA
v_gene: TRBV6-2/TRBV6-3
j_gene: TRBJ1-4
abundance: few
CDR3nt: TGTGCCAGCAGTTACTCGTGGGCCCCACTTAATGAAAAACTGTTTTTT
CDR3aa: CASSYSWAPLNEKLFF

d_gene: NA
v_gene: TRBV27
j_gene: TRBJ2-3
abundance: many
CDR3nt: TGTGCCAGCAGTTTAAGAGGGGTCGGAGATACGCAGTATTTT
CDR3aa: CASSLRGVGDTQYF

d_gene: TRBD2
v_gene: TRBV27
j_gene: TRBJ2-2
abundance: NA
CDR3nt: TGTGCCAGCAGTTTAAGTGGACTAGCGGGGATAACGGACGGGGAGCTGTTTTTT
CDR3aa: CASSLSGLAGITDGELFF

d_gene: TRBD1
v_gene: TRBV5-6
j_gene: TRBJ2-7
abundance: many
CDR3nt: TGTGCCAGCAGCTTGGTGACAGGGGGCAAGGTCTACGAGCAGTACTTC
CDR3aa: CASSLVTGGKVYEQYF

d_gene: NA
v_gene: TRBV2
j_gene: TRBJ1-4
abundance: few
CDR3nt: TGTGCCAGCAGTGTAAATGAAAAACTGTTTTTT
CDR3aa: CASSVNEKLFF

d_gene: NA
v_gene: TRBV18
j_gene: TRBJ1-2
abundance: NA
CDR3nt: TGTGCCAGCTCCCCAGAGACAGTGGATGGCTACACCTTC
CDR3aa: CASSPETVDGYTF

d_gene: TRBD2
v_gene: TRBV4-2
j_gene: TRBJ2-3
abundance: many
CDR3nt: TGTGCCAGCAGCCCAGGACTAGCGGGAGTAACAGATACGCAGTATTTT
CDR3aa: CASSPGLAGVTDTQYF

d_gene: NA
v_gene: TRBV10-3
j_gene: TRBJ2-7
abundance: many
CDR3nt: TGTGCCATCAGTGAGCCAATAAAGACCCCAGGGTATACCTACGAGCAGTACTTC
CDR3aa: CAISEPIKTPGYTYEQYF

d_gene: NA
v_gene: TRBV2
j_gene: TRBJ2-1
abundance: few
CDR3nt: TGTGCCAGCAGGGCCATAGGGGATGAGCAGTTCTTC
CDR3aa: CASRAIGDEQFF

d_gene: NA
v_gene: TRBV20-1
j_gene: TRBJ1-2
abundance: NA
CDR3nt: TGCAGTGCTAGCTTGGCAGTCGACTATGGCTACACCTTC
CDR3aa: CSASLAVDYGYTF

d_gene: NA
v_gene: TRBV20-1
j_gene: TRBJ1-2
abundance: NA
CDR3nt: TGCAGTTCCCCTCGACAGTTTGTCGCCAACTATGGCTACACCTTC
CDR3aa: CSSPRQFVANYGYTF

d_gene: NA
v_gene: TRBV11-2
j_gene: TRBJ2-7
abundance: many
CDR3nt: TGTGCCAGCAGCTTCACGGGCCCCTCAGGCGAGCAGTACTTC
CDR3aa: CASSFTGPSGEQYF

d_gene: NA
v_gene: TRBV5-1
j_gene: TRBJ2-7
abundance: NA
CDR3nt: TGCGCCAGCAGCCTGCCCCCCTACTACGAGCAGTACTTC
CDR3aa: CASSLPPYYEQYF

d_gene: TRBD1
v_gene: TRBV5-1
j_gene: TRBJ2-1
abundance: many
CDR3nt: TGCGCCAGCAGCTCGGGACAGGCGGGTGAGCAGTTCTTC
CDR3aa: CASSSGQAGEQFF

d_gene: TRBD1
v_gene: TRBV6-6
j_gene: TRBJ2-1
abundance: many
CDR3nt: TGTGCCAGCAGTTACCCGGACAGGGAGCAGTTCTTC
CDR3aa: CASSYPDREQFF

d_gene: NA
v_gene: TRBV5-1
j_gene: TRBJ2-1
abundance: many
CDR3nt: TGCGCCAGCAGCTTGGCCTTCGGCGGGACGCTCTCAAATGAGCAGTTCTTC
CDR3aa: CASSLAFGGTLSNEQFF

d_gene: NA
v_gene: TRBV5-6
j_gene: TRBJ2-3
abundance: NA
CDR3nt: TGTGCCAGCAGCTTGGGTCTAGATTTCACAGATACGCAGTATTTT
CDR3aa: CASSLGLDFTDTQYF

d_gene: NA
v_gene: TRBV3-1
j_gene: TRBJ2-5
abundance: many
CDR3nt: TGTGCCAGCATCCGGTTCGGGGGCGACGGAGAGACCCAGTACTTC
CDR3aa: CASIRFGGDGETQYF

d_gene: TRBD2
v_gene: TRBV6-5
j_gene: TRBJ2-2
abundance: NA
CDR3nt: TGTGCCAGCAGTTATAGGACTAGCGGCACCGGGGAGCTGTTTTTT
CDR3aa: CASSYRTSGTGELFF

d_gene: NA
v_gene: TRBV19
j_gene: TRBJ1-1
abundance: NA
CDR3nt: TGTGCCAGTAGTATGATAGGGAACACTGAAGCTTTCTTT
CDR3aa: CASSMIGNTEAFF

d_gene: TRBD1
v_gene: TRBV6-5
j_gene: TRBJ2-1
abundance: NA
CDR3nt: TGTGCCAGCAGGGGACAGGGGGCATCTATACCTGTTTTGGGTGAGCAGTTCTTC
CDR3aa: CASRGQGASIPVLGEQFF

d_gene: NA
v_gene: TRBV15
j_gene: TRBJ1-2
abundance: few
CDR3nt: TGTGCCACCAGCAGCGGGGGTAACTATGGCTACACCTTC
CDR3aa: CATSSGGNYGYTF

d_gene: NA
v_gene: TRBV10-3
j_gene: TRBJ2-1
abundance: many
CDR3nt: TGTGCCATCAGCGAAGCGGTTGAGCAGTTCTTC
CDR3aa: CAISEAVEQFF

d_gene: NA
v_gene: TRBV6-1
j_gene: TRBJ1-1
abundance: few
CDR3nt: TGTGCCAGCAGCATCAACAGGGACACTGAAGCTTTCTTT
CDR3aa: CASSINRDTEAFF

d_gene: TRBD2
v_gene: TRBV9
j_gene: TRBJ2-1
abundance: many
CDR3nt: TGTGCCAGCTCCGCTAGCGGTTACAATGAGCAGTTCTTC
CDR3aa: CASSASGYNEQFF

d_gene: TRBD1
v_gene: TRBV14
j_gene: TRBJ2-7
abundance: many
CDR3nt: TGTGCCAGCAGCCGTAACCGGGACAGCACCGAGCAGTACTTC
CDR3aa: CASSRNRDSTEQYF

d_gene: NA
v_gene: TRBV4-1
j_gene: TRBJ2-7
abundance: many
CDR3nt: TGCGCCAGCAGCCCCGCGAGGAGGGCACCCTACGAGCAGTACTTC
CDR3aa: CASSPARRAPYEQYF

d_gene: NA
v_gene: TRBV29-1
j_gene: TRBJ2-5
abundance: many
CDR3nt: TGCAGCGTTGAAATCAGGTCGTGGTGGTACTTC
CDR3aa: CSVEIRSWWYF

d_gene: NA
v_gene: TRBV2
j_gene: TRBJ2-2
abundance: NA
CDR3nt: TGTGCCAGCGTTGCACACACCGGGGAGCTGTTTTTT
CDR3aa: CASVAHTGELFF

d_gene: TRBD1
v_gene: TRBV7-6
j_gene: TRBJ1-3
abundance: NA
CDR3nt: TGTGCCAGCAGCCATGTACAGGGGGCGAGTGGAAACACCATATATTTT
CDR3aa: CASSHVQGASGNTIYF